This is a list of T cell receptor beta chains from one sample in a study of cytomegalovirus exposure and HLA in healthy donors. Clones were read by immunoSEQ multiplex PCR, and TCRdb kept only the in-frame ones, dropping some. The sample holds around 140,000 clones, around two thirds seen once. The source material was PBMCs. The receptors were gathered from a woman between 40 and 50 years old in good health and CMV-seronegative. Both conserved end residues are part of each CDR3. Fields, in order: CDR3 length, V gene, J gene, CDR3 protein.

15	TRBV6-1	TRBJ2-7	CASSPTGVRTYEQYF
18	TRBV19	TRBJ2-3	CASSIGWRGRKSTDTQYF
18	TRBV14	TRBJ2-5	CASSQNARGHSREETQYF
15	TRBV18	TRBJ1-1	CASSPPLSWNTEAFF
14	TRBV19	TRBJ1-4	CASTPGGYNEKLFF
12	TRBV7-9	TRBJ1-1	CASSDRGTEAFF
14	TRBV7-9	TRBJ2-6	CASSLSGQAAVLTF
16	TRBV27	TRBJ2-7	CASSSKNWAVSYEQYF
13	TRBV5-1	TRBJ2-7	CASSLAGQPEQYF
15	TRBV6-1	TRBJ2-2	CASSEIRRGAGELFF
14	TRBV7-9	TRBJ1-3	CASSLLDSGNTIYF
11	TRBV30	TRBJ2-1	CAWGGADEQFF
13	TRBV5-6	TRBJ1-1	CASSLGRGTEAFF
18	TRBV7-2	TRBJ2-6	CASSLGTGDLSGANVLTF
16	TRBV19	TRBJ1-5	CASSIVLGLSNQPQHF
14	TRBV19	TRBJ1-1	CASSSFQGYTEAFF
15	TRBV7-9	TRBJ1-6	CASSLRGVDNSPLHF